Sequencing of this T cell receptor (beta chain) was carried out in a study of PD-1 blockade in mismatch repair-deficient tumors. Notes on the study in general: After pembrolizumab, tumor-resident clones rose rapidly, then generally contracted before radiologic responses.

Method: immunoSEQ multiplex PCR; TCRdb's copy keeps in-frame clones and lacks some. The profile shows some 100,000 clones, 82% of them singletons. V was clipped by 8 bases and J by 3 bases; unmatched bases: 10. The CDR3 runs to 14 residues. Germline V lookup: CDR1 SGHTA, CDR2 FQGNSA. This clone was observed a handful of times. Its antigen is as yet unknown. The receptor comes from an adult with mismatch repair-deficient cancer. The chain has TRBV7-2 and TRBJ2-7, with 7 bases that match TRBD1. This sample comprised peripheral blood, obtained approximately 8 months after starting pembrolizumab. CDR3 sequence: CASRLGTANYEQYF. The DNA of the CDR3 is TGTGCCAGCCGTCTCGGGACAGCCAACTACGAGCAGTACTTC.